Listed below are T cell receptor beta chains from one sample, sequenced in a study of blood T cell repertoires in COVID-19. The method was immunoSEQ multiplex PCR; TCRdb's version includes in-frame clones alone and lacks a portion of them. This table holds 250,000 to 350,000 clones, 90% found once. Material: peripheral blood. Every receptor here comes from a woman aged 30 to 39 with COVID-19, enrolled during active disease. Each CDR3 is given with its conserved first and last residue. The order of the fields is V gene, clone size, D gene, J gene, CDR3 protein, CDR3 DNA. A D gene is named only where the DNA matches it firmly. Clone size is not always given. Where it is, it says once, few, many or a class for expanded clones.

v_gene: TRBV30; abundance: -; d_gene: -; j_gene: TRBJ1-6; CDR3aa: CAWSEGVGSPLHF; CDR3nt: TGTGCCTGGAGTGAAGGGGTCGGTTCACCCCTCCACTTT
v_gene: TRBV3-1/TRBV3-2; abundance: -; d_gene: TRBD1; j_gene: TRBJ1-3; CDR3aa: CASSRDRQGTLGNTIYF; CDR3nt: TGTGCCAGCAGCCGAGACAGACAGGGAACGCTCGGAAACACCATATATTTT
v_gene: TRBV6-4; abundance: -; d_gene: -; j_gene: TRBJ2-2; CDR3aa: CASSEVRGGELFF; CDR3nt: TGTGCCAGCAGTGAGGTTCGGGGTGGAGAGCTGTTTTTT
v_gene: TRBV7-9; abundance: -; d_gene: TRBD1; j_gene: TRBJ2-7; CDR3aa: CASSQVGTGRYEQYF; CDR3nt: TGTGCCAGCAGCCAAGTGGGGACAGGGAGGTACGAGCAGTACTTC
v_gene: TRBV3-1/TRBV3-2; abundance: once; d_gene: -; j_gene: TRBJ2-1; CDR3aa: CASSQDLASSYNEQFF; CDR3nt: TGTGCCAGCAGCCAAGATCTAGCAAGCTCCTACAATGAGCAGTTCTTC
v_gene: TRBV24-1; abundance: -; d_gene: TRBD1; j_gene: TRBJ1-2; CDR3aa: CATSDPRTGFGYTF; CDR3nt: TGTGCCACCAGTGATCCTCGGACAGGGTTTGGCTACACCTTC
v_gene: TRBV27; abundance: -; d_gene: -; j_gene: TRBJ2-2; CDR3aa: CASKLKTQGTGELFF; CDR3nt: TGTGCCAGCAAACTGAAGACCCAGGGGACCGGGGAGCTGTTTTTT
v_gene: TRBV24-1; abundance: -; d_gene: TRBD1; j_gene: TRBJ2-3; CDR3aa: CATRRTGGTTDTQYF; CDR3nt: TGTGCCACCCGCCGGACAGGGGGGACCACAGATACGCAGTATTTT
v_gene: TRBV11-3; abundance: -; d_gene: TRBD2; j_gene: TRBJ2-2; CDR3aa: CASSLASGSVAAGELFF; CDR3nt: TGTGCCAGCAGCCTCGCTAGCGGGAGTGTAGCCGCCGGGGAGCTGTTTTTT
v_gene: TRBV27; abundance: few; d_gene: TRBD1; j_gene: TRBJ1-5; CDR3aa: CASSFFGTEAGQPQHF; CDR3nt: TGTGCCAGCAGTTTTTTCGGGACAGAAGCAGGTCAGCCCCAGCATTTT
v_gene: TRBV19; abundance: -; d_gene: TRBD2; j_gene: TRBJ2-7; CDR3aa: CASSPPTGTSLNEQYF; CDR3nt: TGTGCCAGTAGTCCTCCAACCGGGACTAGTTTAAACGAGCAGTACTTC
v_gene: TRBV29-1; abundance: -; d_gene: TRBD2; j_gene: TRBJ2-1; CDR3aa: CSAGTSGYNEQFF; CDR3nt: TGCAGCGCTGGGACTAGCGGATACAATGAGCAGTTCTTC
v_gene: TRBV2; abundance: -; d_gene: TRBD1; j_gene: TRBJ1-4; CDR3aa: CAGGQGRNEKLFF; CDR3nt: TGTGCCGGAGGACAGGGGCGGAATGAAAAACTGTTTTTT
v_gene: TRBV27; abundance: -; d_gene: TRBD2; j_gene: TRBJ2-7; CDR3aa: CASSIWTSRAYEQYF; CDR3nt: TGTGCCAGCAGTATCTGGACTAGCAGAGCCTACGAGCAGTACTTC
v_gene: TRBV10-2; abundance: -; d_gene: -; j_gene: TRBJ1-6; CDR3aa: CATAQREGADSPLHF; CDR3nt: TGCGCCACGGCTCAGCGGGAGGGCGCAGATTCACCCCTCCACTTT
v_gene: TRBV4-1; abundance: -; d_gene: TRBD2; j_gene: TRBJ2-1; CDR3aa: CASSHSGRGFF; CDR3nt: TGCGCCAGCAGCCATTCAGGGAGGGGATTCTTC
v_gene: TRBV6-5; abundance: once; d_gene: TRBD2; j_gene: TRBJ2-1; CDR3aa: CASAGLAGVGNEQFF; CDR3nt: TGTGCCAGCGCAGGACTAGCGGGAGTTGGCAATGAGCAGTTCTTC
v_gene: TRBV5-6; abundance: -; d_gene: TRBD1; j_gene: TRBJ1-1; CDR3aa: CASSWGTGRNTEAFF; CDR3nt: TGTGCCAGCAGCTGGGGGACAGGGAGGAACACTGAAGCTTTCTTT
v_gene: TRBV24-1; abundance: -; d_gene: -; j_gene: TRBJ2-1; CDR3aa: CATSDRNEQFF; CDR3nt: TGTGCCACCAGTGATCGCAATGAGCAGTTCTTC
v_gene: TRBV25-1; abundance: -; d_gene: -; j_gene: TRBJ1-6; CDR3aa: CASSRGAYNSPLHF; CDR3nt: TGTGCCAGCAGCAGGGGCGCCTATAATTCACCCCTCCACTTT
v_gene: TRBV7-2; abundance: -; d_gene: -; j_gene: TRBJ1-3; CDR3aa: CASSLVSNTIYF; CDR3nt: TGTGCCAGCAGCTTAGTATCGAACACCATATATTTT
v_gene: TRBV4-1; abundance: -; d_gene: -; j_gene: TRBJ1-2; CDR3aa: CASSQEPGRDYGYTF; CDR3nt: TGCGCCAGCAGCCAAGAACCAGGGAGGGACTATGGCTACACCTTC
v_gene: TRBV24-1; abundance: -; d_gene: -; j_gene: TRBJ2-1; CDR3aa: CATGREPGDNEQFF; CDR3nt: TGTGCCACCGGTAGGGAGCCTGGGGACAATGAGCAGTTCTTC
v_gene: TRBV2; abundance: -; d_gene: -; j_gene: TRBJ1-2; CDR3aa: CASISREGDYGYTF; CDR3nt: TGTGCCAGCATATCCAGGGAGGGTGACTATGGCTACACCTTC
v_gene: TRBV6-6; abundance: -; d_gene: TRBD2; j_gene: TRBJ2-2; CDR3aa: CASSSGAPAQLAGVTGELFF; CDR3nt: TGTGCCAGCAGCTCCGGGGCCCCCGCCCAACTAGCGGGAGTAACCGGGGAGCTGTTTTTT
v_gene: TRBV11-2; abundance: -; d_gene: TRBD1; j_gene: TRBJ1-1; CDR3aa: CATTPSDRGPEAFF; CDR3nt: TGTGCCACCACACCCAGCGACAGGGGCCCTGAAGCTTTCTTT
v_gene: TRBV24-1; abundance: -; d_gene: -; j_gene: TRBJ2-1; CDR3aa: CATSEPLYNEQFF; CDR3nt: TGTGCCACCAGTGAGCCTCTATACAATGAGCAGTTCTTC
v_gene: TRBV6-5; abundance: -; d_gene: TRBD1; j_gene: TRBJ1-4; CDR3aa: CASSPGTGNGEKLFF; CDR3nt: TGTGCCAGCTCACCCGGGACAGGGAACGGTGAAAAACTGTTTTTT
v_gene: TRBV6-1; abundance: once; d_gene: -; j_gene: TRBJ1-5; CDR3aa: CASSEQGVGGVQPQHF; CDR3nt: TGTGCCAGCAGTGAGCAGGGTGTGGGAGGGGTTCAGCCCCAGCATTTT
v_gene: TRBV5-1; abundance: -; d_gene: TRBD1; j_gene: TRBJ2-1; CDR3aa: CASSFGTGGFYEQFF; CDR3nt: TGCGCCAGCAGCTTTGGGACAGGGGGCTTTTATGAGCAGTTCTTC
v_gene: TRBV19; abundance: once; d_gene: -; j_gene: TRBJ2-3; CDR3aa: CASSIDIIRTDTQYF; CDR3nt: TGTGCCAGTAGTATCGACATCATCCGCACAGATACGCAGTATTTT
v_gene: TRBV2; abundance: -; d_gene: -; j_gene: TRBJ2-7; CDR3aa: CASSDGTSRIYEQYF; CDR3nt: TGTGCCAGCAGTGATGGCACTAGCCGGATCTACGAGCAGTACTTC
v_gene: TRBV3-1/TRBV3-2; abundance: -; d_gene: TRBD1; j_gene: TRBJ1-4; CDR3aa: CASGQGGEKLFF; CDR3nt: TGTGCCAGCGGACAGGGTGGGGAAAAACTGTTTTTT